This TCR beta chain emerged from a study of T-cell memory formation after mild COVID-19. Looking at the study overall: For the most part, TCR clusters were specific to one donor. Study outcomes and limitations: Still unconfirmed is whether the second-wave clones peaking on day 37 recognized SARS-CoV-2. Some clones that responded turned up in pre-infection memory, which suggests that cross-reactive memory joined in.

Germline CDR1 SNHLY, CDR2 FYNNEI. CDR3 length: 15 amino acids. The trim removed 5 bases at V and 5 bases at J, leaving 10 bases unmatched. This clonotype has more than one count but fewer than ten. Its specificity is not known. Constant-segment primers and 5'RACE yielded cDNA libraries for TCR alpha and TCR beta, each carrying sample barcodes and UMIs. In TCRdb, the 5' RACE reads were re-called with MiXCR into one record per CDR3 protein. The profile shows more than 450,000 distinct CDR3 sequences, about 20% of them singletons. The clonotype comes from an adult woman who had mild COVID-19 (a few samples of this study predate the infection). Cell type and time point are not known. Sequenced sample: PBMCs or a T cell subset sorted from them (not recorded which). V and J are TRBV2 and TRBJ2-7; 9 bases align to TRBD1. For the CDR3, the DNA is TGTGCCAGCAGTACCTCCGGGACAGGGTTCGACGAGCAGTACTTC. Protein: CASSTSGTGFDEQYF.